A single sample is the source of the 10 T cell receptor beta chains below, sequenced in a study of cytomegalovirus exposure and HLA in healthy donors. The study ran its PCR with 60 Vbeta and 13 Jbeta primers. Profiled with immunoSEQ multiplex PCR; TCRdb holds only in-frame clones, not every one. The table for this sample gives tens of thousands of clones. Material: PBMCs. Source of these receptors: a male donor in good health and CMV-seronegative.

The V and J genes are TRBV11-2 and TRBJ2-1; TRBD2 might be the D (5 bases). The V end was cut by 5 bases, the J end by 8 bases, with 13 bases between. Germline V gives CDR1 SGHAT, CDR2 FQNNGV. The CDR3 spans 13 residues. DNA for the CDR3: TGTGCCAGCAGCGGGGAGAGCTTGGATGAGCAGTTCTTC. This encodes CASSGESLDEQFF.

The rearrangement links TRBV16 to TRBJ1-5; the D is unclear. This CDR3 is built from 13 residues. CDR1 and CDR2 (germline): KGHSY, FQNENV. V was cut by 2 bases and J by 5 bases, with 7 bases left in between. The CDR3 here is CASSQVTDQPQHF. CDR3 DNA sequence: TGTGCCAGCAGCCAAGTCACAGATCAGCCCCAGCATTTT.

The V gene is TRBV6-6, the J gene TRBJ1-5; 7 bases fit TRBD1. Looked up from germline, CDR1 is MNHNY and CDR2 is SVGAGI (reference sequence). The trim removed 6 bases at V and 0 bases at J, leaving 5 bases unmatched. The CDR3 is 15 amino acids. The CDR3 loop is CASRGPGGSNQPQHF. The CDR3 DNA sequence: TGTGCCAGCAGGGGGCCAGGGGGTAGCAATCAGCCCCAGCATTTT.

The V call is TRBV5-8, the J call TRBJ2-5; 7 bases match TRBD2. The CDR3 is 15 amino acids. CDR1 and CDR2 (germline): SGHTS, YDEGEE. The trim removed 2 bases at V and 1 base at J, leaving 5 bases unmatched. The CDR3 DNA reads TGTGCCAGCAGCTTCCTGGGAGGGGCCCAAGAGACCCAGTACTTC. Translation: CASSFLGGAQETQYF.

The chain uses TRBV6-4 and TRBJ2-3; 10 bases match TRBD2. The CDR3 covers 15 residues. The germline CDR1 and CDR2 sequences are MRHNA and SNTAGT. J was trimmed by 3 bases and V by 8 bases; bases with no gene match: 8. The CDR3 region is CASGRTSGNTDTQYF. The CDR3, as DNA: TGTGCCAGCGGCAGAACTAGCGGGAATACAGATACGCAGTATTTT.

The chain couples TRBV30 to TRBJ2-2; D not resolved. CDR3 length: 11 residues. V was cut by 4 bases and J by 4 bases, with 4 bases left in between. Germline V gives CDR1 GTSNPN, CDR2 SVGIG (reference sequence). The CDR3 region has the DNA TGTGCCTGGACGAGCACCGGGGAGCTGTTTTTT. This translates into CAWTSTGELFF. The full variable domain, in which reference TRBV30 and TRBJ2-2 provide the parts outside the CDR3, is SQTIHQWPATLVQPVGSPLSLECTVEGTSNPNLYWYRQAAGRGLQLLFYSVGIGQISSEVPQNLSASRPQDRQFILSSKKLLLSDSGFYLCAWTSTGELFFGEGSRLTVL.

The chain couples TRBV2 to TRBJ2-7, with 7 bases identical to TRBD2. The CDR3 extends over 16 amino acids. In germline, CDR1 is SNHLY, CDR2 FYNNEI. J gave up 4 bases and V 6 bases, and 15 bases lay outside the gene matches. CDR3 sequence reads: CASSPLGRGPGYEQYF. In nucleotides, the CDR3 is TGTGCCAGCAGCCCACTGGGGAGGGGACCGGGGTACGAGCAGTACTTC.

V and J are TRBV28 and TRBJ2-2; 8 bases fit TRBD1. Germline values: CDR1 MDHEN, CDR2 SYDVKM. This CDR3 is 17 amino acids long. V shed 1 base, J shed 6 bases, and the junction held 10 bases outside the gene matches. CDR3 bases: TGTGCCAGCAGTTTATTCAGGGGGCGGTCTGAGGCCGGGGAGCTGTTTTTT. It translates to CASSLFRGRSEAGELFF.

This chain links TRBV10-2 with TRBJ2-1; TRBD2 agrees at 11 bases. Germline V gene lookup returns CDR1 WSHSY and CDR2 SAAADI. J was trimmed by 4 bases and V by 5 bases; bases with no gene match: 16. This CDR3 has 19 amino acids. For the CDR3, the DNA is TGCGCCAGCAGTCCTTTAGCCGTTTGGGGACTAGCGGATTACAATGAGCAGTTCTTC. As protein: CASSPLAVWGLADYNEQFF.

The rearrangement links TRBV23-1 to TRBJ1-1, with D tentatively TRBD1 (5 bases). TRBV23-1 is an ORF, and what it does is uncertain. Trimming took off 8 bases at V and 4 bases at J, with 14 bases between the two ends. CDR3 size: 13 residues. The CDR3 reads CASRGGFRTEAFF. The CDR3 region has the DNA TGCGCCAGCCGGGGGGGTTTTCGCACTGAAGCTTTCTTT.